Listed here are 13 T cell receptor beta chains from one sample, sequenced in a study of PD-1 blockade in classical Hodgkin lymphoma. Relapse was seen in all patients after autologous stem cell transplantation, and brentuximab vedotin exposure was variable. The assay was immunoSEQ multiplex PCR, and TCRdb's table has in-frame clones only and misses some. The table has approximately 26,000 clones, approximately 70% seen once. The sample in question was peripheral blood mononuclear cells (PBMCs), obtained before the second cycle of nivolumab. These receptors were taken from a human donor with classical Hodgkin lymphoma.

The rearrangement links TRBV10-2 to TRBJ2-7; tentatively, D is TRBD2 (6 bases). CDR1 and CDR2 (germline): WSHSY, SAAADI. V dropped 7 bases and J dropped 3 bases, with 13 bases sitting between them. The CDR3 runs to 13 residues. CDR3 bases: TGCGCCAGCACCCGGGACTTTAACTACGAGCAGTACTTC. Its translation: CASTRDFNYEQYF.

J is TRBJ2-3 and V is TRBV19; no clear D. The V end was cut by 6 bases, the J end by 0 bases, with 10 bases between. The CDR3 is 14 amino acids. Germline-derived CDR1 and CDR2 are LNHDA and SQIVND (reference sequence). The CDR3 DNA reads TGTGCCAGTAGGGACGGGTTTAGCACAGATACGCAGTATTTT. Translating gives CASRDGFSTDTQYF.

By sample share, this clone is large (0.1 to 1%). V usage is TRBV5-4 and J usage is TRBJ2-7; D may correspond to TRBD1 or TRBD2 (5 bases each). Trimming cost V 4 bases and J 1 base, with 21 bases left between them. This CDR3 comprises 17 residues. Germline V lookup: CDR1 SGHNT, CDR2 YYREEE (reference sequence). The CDR3 sequence: CASSLGPLVSESYEQYF. The CDR3 DNA is TGTGCCAGCAGCCTGGGACCGCTCGTGAGTGAGTCCTACGAGCAGTACTTC. Based on the CDR3 plus reference TRBV5-4 and TRBJ2-7, the full variable domain is ETGVTQSPTHLIKTRGQQVTLRCSSQSGHNTVSWYQQALGQGPQFIFQYYREEENGRGNFPPRFSGLQFPNYSSELNVNALELDDSALYLCASSLGPLVSESYEQYFGPGTRLTVT.

In its sample, this clone was seen a few times. J is TRBJ1-4 and V is TRBV7-2, with a tentative D call TRBD1 (5 bases). The V gene's germline CDR1 is SGHTA and CDR2 FQGNSA. Trimming cost V 2 bases and J 0 bases, with 10 bases left between them. The CDR3 covers 16 residues. In DNA form, the CDR3 reads TGTGCCAGCAGCTTACGGCCGACAGCAACTAATGAAAAACTGTTTTTT. This encodes CASSLRPTATNEKLFF. The full variable domain, completed using reference TRBV7-2 and TRBJ1-4, is GAGVSQSPSNKVTEKGKDVELRCDPISGHTALYWYRQSLGQGLEFLIYFQGNSAPDKSGLPSDRFSAERTGGSVSTLTIQRTQQEDSAVYLCASSLRPTATNEKLFFGSGTQLSVL.

This clone was counted between two and nine times. V and J are TRBV29-1 and TRBJ1-2, with D perhaps matching TRBD1 (5 bases). V lost 7 bases to trimming and J lost 0 bases, with 15 bases between them. From germline, CDR1 is SQVTM and CDR2 ANQGSEA. CDR3 length equals 14 residues. CDR3 protein: CSAHPGPANYGYTF. Here the CDR3 DNA reads TGCAGCGCCCATCCGGGACCGGCTAACTATGGCTACACCTTC.

This clone appeared a single time. The chain recombines TRBV11-3 with TRBJ2-2, with a tentative D call TRBD2 (6 bases). Trimming removed 3 bases from V and 3 bases from J, with 11 bases in between. CDR1 and CDR2 (germline): SGHNT, YENEEA. The CDR3 consists of 15 residues. The CDR3 here is CASSFGGRDTGELFF. The DNA of the CDR3 is TGTGCCAGCAGCTTCGGGGGTCGAGACACCGGGGAGCTGTTTTTT.

This clone was detected many times. The V and J genes are TRBV2 and TRBJ2-5; 12 positions match TRBD2. The CDR3 consists of 17 residues. From germline, CDR1 is SNHLY and CDR2 FYNNEI. The V segment lost 6 bases and the J segment 0 bases; nucleotides outside the gene matches: 8. CDR3 in amino acids: CASRGKTSGGDQETQYF. CDR3 DNA: TGTGCCAGCAGGGGTAAGACTAGCGGGGGAGACCAAGAGACCCAGTACTTC.

The chain joins TRBV19 to TRBJ2-3, with 7 bases fitting TRBD1. V was clipped by 5 bases and J by 2 bases; unmatched bases: 7. The germline V gene encodes CDR1 LNHDA and CDR2 SQIVND (reference sequence). This CDR3 has 15 amino acids. The DNA of the CDR3 is TGTGCCAGTAGTGCACAGGGGTGGGTCACAGATACGCAGTATTTT. Its translation: CASSAQGWVTDTQYF.

The gene calls are TRBV7-9 and TRBJ2-1, with 13 bases fitting TRBD2. Per germline, CDR1 SEHNR and CDR2 FQNEAQ (reference sequence). CDR3 length: 19 amino acids. Trimming at V came to 5 bases and at J to 4 bases, leaving 14 bases not matched to a gene. CDR3 coding DNA: TGTGCCAGCAGCCCCTACCCTTGGACTAGCGGGGGATTTTACAATGAGCAGTTCTTC. This gives the protein CASSPYPWTSGGFYNEQFF.

V usage is TRBV28 and J usage is TRBJ1-4, with D possibly being TRBD1 (5 bases). Germline loops: CDR1 MDHEN, CDR2 SYDVKM. The CDR3 length is 16 residues. V was cut by 2 bases and J by 5 bases, with 15 bases left in between. The CDR3 sequence is CASSLKGRAANEKLFF. The CDR3 DNA reads TGTGCCAGCAGTTTAAAGGGGAGGGCCGCAAATGAAAAACTGTTTTTT.

This chain connects TRBV7-2 to TRBJ1-5; TRBD1 is a possible D gene (5 bases). With 2 bases removed from V and 6 bases from J, the gap between germline ends came to 17 bases. There are 16 residues in the CDR3. CDR1 and CDR2 (germline): SGHTA, FQGNSA. In nucleotides, the CDR3 is TGTGCCAGCAGCTTAACCGGGACCGCTTCGGGTCAGCCCCAGCATTTT. This codes for CASSLTGTASGQPQHF.

The J gene is TRBJ2-1, the V gene TRBV4-2, with D perhaps TRBD2 (6 bases). Germline CDR1 is LGHNA and CDR2 is YNFKEQ. V was cut by 0 bases and J by 0 bases, with 15 bases left in between. This CDR3 comprises 18 residues. This CDR3 reads CASSQDKPGLGSYNEQFF. The CDR3 DNA reads as TGTGCCAGCAGCCAAGATAAACCGGGACTGGGCTCCTACAATGAGCAGTTCTTC.

J is TRBJ1-2 and V is TRBV12-5; weak D call: TRBD1 (5 bases). Germline CDR1 reads LGHNT; CDR2 reads FRNRAP. Deletions cut 7 bases from V and 4 bases from J, with 16 bases between. The CDR3 is made up of 14 amino acids. The CDR3 protein is CASAPGVGGYGYTF. Here the CDR3 DNA reads TGTGCTAGTGCCCCGGGTGTGGGGGGCTATGGCTACACCTTC.